What follows are 20 T cell receptor beta chains derived from one specimen sequenced in a study of T cell changes during pregnancy in multiple sclerosis. Data came from immunoSEQ multiplex PCR; TCRdb stores just in-frame clones and leaves some out. The sample lists tens of thousands of clones, around 90% occurring once. The starting material was CD4+ T cells from peripheral blood mononuclear cells, obtained before pregnancy. All receptors come from a female donor with multiple sclerosis, enrolled in a pregnancy study.

The chain uses TRBV5-4 and TRBJ2-7, with 7 bases fitting TRBD2. This CDR3 comprises 15 residues. Looked up from germline, CDR1 is SGHNT and CDR2 is YYREEE (reference sequence). Trimming took 4 bases from V and 0 from J; bases not matched to a gene: 7. The CDR3 region is CASSLGGDPSYEQYF. CDR3 nucleotides: TGTGCCAGCAGCCTGGGGGGGGACCCCTCCTACGAGCAGTACTTC.

This clone was seen a few times. The V gene is TRBV6-1, the J gene TRBJ1-2; the match to TRBD1 covers 7 bases. After removal of 7 bases from V and 5 bases from J, the junction contained 10 bases not matched to a gene. This CDR3 is 14 amino acids long. Germline CDR1 is MNHNS and CDR2 is SASEGT. The CDR3 DNA sequence: TGTGCCAGCACTTGGAGGGGGCTGGAGTATGGCTACACCTTC. Translating gives CASTWRGLEYGYTF.

V is TRBV7-2 and J is TRBJ2-3, with D tentatively TRBD1 (5 bases). V lost 1 base, J lost 3 bases, and 5 bases lay in between. CDR3 length: 13 amino acids. Germline-derived CDR1 and CDR2 are SGHTA and FQGNSA. CDR3 nucleotides: TGTGCCAGCAGCTTAGACAGGACAGATACGCAGTATTTT. It encodes CASSLDRTDTQYF.

In this sample, this clone turned up a few times. The chain employs TRBV30 and TRBJ1-2, with D possibly matching TRBD1 (6 bases). V was shortened by 0 bases and J by 7 bases, with 15 bases between the two germline ends. The CDR3 has 14 residues. The germline CDR1 and CDR2 sequences are GTSNPN and SVGIG (reference sequence). The CDR3 here is CAWSVTQQGSGYTF. The CDR3 nucleotides read TGTGCCTGGAGTGTTACTCAACAGGGTAGTGGCTACACCTTC. Using reference TRBV30 and TRBJ1-2 for the parts outside the CDR3, the full variable domain is SQTIHQWPATLVQPVGSPLSLECTVEGTSNPNLYWYRQAAGRGLQLLFYSVGIGQISSEVPQNLSASRPQDRQFILSSKKLLLSDSGFYLCAWSVTQQGSGYTFGSGTRLTVV.

The J gene is TRBJ2-2, the V gene TRBV6-5; the D gene is possibly TRBD2 (5 bases). The CDR3 spans 13 residues. Looked up from germline, CDR1 is MNHEY and CDR2 is SVGAGI. Trimming left V 6 bases short and J 7 bases short, with 12 bases between. DNA of the CDR3: TGTGCCAGCAGGCTAACCCGGGGCGGGGAGCTGTTTTTT. Translated, it gives CASRLTRGGELFF.

The rearrangement uses TRBV7-9 and TRBJ2-3; 9 bases map to TRBD1. Germline CDR1 SEHNR, CDR2 FQNEAQ (reference sequence). This CDR3 is 19 amino acids long. The V gene end was trimmed by 2 bases and the J gene end by 6 bases; junction bases not matched to a gene: 18. This CDR3 is CASSLSPLWTGVSGDTQYF. The CDR3, as DNA: TGTGCCAGCAGCTTATCTCCTCTCTGGACAGGGGTAAGCGGGGATACGCAGTATTTT.

The rearrangement joins TRBV9 to TRBJ2-7, with unresolved D. Germline loops: CDR1 SGDLS, CDR2 YYNGEE. V lost 3 bases, J lost 6 bases, and 13 bases lay in between. This CDR3 spans 13 amino acids. The CDR3 nucleotides are TGTGCCAGCAGCGAAGAGGCGCTGGGCGAGCAGTACTTC. This translates into CASSEEALGEQYF.

The genes are TRBV27 and TRBJ2-5; 7 bases are a match to TRBD1. There are 13 residues in the CDR3. The germline CDR1 and CDR2 sequences are MNHEY and SMNVEV (reference sequence). The V gene end was trimmed by 6 bases and the J gene end by 5 bases; junction bases not matched to a gene: 6. As DNA, the CDR3 is TGTGCCAGCAGACCACAGGGGTTGGAGACCCAGTACTTC. Translated, it gives CASRPQGLETQYF.

Only one count was recorded for this clone. The chain joins TRBV11-1 to TRBJ2-5, with a weak D call TRBD1 (5 bases). Looked up from germline, CDR1 is SGHAT and CDR2 is FQDESV (reference sequence). Trimming took off 2 bases at V and 4 bases at J, with 8 bases between the two ends. This CDR3 is 13 amino acids long. The CDR3 is CASSLRGGETQYF. The CDR3 coding sequence is TGTGCCAGCAGCTTAAGGGGTGGAGAGACCCAGTACTTC.

The genes are TRBV6-6 and TRBJ1-3, with no clear D. The CDR3 length is 13 residues. V was trimmed by 7 bases and J by 8 bases, leaving 15 bases between them. Germline V gene sequence: CDR1 MNHNY, CDR2 SVGAGI (reference sequence). The CDR3 spells CASNDVNRDTIYF. Here the CDR3 DNA reads TGTGCCAGCAACGACGTGAACCGGGACACCATATATTTT.

V usage is TRBV29-1 and J usage is TRBJ1-6, with 10 bases aligning to TRBD1. The CDR3 extends over 13 amino acids. Germline lookup yields CDR1 SQVTM and CDR2 ANQGSEA. J lost 7 bases, V lost 5 bases, and 2 bases had no gene match. CDR3 loop: CSVKTGGNSPLHF. The CDR3 DNA is TGCAGCGTTAAGACAGGGGGCAATTCACCCCTCCACTTT.

The chain recombines TRBV5-5 with TRBJ2-4, with 7 bases aligning to TRBD1. This CDR3 spans 17 amino acids. With V trimmed by 4 bases and J by 0 bases, 10 bases remained unmatched. From germline, CDR1 is SGHKS and CDR2 YYEKEE (reference sequence). The CDR3 loop reads CASSGPPGQLAKNIQYF. CDR3 DNA: TGTGCCAGCAGCGGGCCCCCGGGACAGCTAGCCAAAAACATTCAGTACTTC.

The chain employs TRBV7-9 and TRBJ1-1; 10 bases are a match to TRBD1. Per the germline V gene, CDR1 is SEHNR and CDR2 is FQNEAQ (reference sequence). V lost 4 bases to trimming and J lost 4 bases; unmatched junction nucleotides: 9. The length of the CDR3 is 16 residues. CDR3 DNA: TGTGCCAGCAGCTCGACAGGGGGCTGGAGTGGCACTGAAGCTTTCTTT. Residues: CASSSTGGWSGTEAFF.

The chain couples TRBV18 to TRBJ2-1; TRBD2 matches at 7 bases. Germline CDR1 and CDR2: KGHSH and LQKENI. With 1 base clipped from V and 8 bases from J, the junction kept 5 bases outside the gene matches. The CDR3 runs to 14 residues. CDR3 amino acids: CASSPHRLADEQFF. CDR3 nucleotides: TGTGCCAGCTCACCACACCGACTAGCCGATGAGCAGTTCTTC. The complete variable domain, with remaining parts taken from reference TRBV18 and TRBJ2-1, reads NAGVMQNPRHLVRRRGQEARLRCSPMKGHSHVYWYRQLPEEGLKFMVYLQKENIIDESGMPKERFSAEFPKEGPSILRIQQVVRGDSAAYFCASSPHRLADEQFFGPGTRLTVL.

V is TRBV5-1 and J is TRBJ1-1, with D unclear. Trimming took 0 bases from V and 2 from J, leaving 14 bases between them. CDR1 and CDR2 from the germline V gene are SGHRS and YFSETQ. The CDR3 spans 16 residues. CDR3 DNA: TGCGCCAGCAGCTTGGTCCTCGGAGGGATCAACACTGAAGCTTTCTTT. The encoded protein is CASSLVLGGINTEAFF.

V usage is TRBV6-1 and J usage is TRBJ1-5; a possible D gene is TRBD1 (6 bases). The CDR3 has 13 amino acids. Germline CDR1 MNHNS, CDR2 SASEGT. The V end was cut by 3 bases, the J end by 6 bases, with 9 bases between. The CDR3 loop reads CASSEGGPQPQHF. The CDR3 DNA reads TGTGCCAGCAGTGAGGGGGGGCCTCAGCCCCAGCATTTT.

This clone showed up just once. This chain links TRBV28 with TRBJ2-7; 8 bases are shared with TRBD1. The J segment lost 6 bases and the V segment lost 5 bases, leaving 3 bases of the junction unmatched. The germline V gene encodes CDR1 MDHEN and CDR2 SYDVKM. CDR3 length: 12 residues. The CDR3 sequence: CASSGDRPEQYF. The DNA for the CDR3 is TGTGCCAGCAGTGGGGACAGGCCCGAGCAGTACTTC.

This rearrangement joins TRBV7-3 to TRBJ2-7; 9 positions match TRBD1. Looked up from germline, CDR1 is SGHTA and CDR2 is FQGTGA. This CDR3 has 15 amino acids. The V segment lost 5 bases and the J segment 0 bases; nucleotides outside the gene matches: 5. CDR3 in amino acids: CASSLTGGSSYEQYF. The CDR3 nucleotides read TGTGCCAGCAGCCTGACAGGGGGGAGCTCCTACGAGCAGTACTTC.

The chain employs TRBV7-3 and TRBJ2-3; the D is unclear. This CDR3 has 15 amino acids. CDR1 SGHTA and CDR2 FQGTGA come from the germline V gene. V shed 4 bases and J shed 0 bases, with 11 bases lying between them. CDR3 sequence (DNA): TGTGCCAGCAGCTCCCTGGGCTCTAGCACAGATACGCAGTATTTT. Translation gives CASSSLGSSTDTQYF.

V gene TRBV28 combines with J gene TRBJ1-2; TRBD1 aligns across 7 bases. The trim removed 10 bases at V and 7 bases at J, leaving 18 bases unmatched. This CDR3 has 15 amino acids. Germline CDR1 reads MDHEN; CDR2 reads SYDVKM. Written as DNA, the CDR3 is TGTGCCATTCCTAACCGAGGGGGCCCCTCGGGTGGCTACACCTTC. Encoded protein: CAIPNRGGPSGGYTF.